This T cell receptor (beta chain) originates from a study of blood T cell repertoires in COVID-19. Study summary: The samples span acute and convalescent COVID-19 from the United States, Italy and Spain. T cells, B-cell-depleted T cells, or PBMCs provided the cDNA or gDNA that served as material.

This clone was observed a single time. At one boundary the junction diverges from the germline segment, which might be a read error. The repertoire was sequenced with immunoSEQ multiplex PCR; TCRdb's copy has only in-frame clones and lacks some. The table includes under 300,000 clones, approximately 87% detected once. The CDR3 covers 15 residues. Germline values: CDR1 MNHEY, CDR2 SVGAGI. Specimen: peripheral blood. This TCR was sampled from a man aged 55 to 70 with acute or convalescent COVID-19. This chain uses TRBV6-5 with TRBJ2-7; TRBD1 might be the D (5 bases). The chain's CDR3 is CASSYDSSFIRAQHF. In DNA, the CDR3 is TGTGCCAGCAGTTACGACAGTTCTTTCATCAGGGCACAGCACTTC.